This T cell receptor (beta chain) came from a study of early T cells in non-severe SARS-CoV-2 infection. On the study more broadly: Sequencing targeted bulk RNA from unsorted whole blood, leaving chains unpaired.

The CDR3 is made up of 12 amino acids. Germline values: CDR1 SEHNR, CDR2 FQNEAQ (reference sequence). V shed 1 base and J shed 14 bases, with 14 bases lying between them. Each cDNA molecule carried a unique molecular identifier. Each CDR3 protein gets one entry after TCRdb re-called the 5' RACE reads with MiXCR. The sample has 55,000 to 70,000 distinct CDR3 sequences; 3.5% to 6% are singletons. On this clonotype: As yet, its antigen is unknown.

Study observations and caveats: VDJdb matching favored anti-spike CD8 responses, missing private and CD4 specificities.

The sequencing here drew on whole blood, taken at baseline. This TCR was recovered from an adult who was a healthcare worker with PCR-confirmed SARS-CoV-2 infection or an uninfected control (not recorded which). The donor label of this sample is uncertain. The rearrangement joins TRBV7-9 to TRBJ1-2; D call uncertain. CDR3: CASSLDTRPYTF. The CDR3 nucleotides are TGTGCCAGCAGCTTAGATACTCGCCCCTATACCTTC.